This is a list of T cell receptor beta chains from one sample in a study of blood T cell repertoires in COVID-19. Some clones are missing from TCRdb's copy, which holds only in-frame ones; the method was immunoSEQ multiplex PCR. The table has a few hundred thousand clones, about nine tenths seen once. Source material: peripheral blood. The receptors stem from a woman in her 30s who had recovered from COVID-19. Each CDR3 is given with its conserved first and last residue.

CDR3 length,V gene,J gene,CDR3 protein
14,TRBV6-2/TRBV6-3,TRBJ2-5,CASSSDSARGTQYF
16,TRBV7-4,TRBJ1-5,CASSSNRTGRGQPQHF
14,TRBV19,TRBJ2-5,CASRTTGSQETQYF
16,TRBV5-1,TRBJ1-3,CASSLGTGFIGNTIYF
16,TRBV5-1,TRBJ2-1,CASSFTGTGLSNEQFF
16,TRBV4-2,TRBJ1-6,CASSQEGSSYNSPLHF
14,TRBV5-1,TRBJ1-1,CASSWDGGNTEAFF
17,TRBV24-1,TRBJ2-3,CATSDGLAGVSRDTQYF
12,TRBV2,TRBJ2-1,CASSEGQEEQFF
14,TRBV30,TRBJ1-1,CAWSVGGSATEAFF
14,TRBV5-4,TRBJ1-6,CASSSTGSSSPLHF
13,TRBV19,TRBJ1-2,CASTPQGSYGYTF
14,TRBV7-9,TRBJ1-6,CASSGDRAGSPLHF
13,TRBV5-5,TRBJ1-2,CASSSTRNYGYTF
13,TRBV27,TRBJ1-1,CASSLNPEGEAFF
13,TRBV29-1,TRBJ1-6,CSVTMGINSPLHF
14,TRBV7-8,TRBJ1-4,CASSLTGGGEKLFF
16,TRBV27,TRBJ1-1,CASSLISGAWNTEAFF